This T cell receptor (beta chain) was captured in a study of breast tumors, draining lymph nodes, adjacent tissues. V lost 1 base and J lost 3; bases outside the gene matches: 7. The CDR3 is 16 amino acids. The germline V gene has CDR1 LNHNV and CDR2 YYDKDF (reference sequence). Overall study findings and caveats: That most tumor T cells come from lymph nodes remained unproven. Most tumor T cells seemingly derive from lymph node, then expand in tumor. Tumors had less TCR diversity than lymph nodes, more than nontumor tissue.

This clonotype was counted many times. The antigen is not known. From the multiplex PCR reads, TCRdb called clonotypes with MiXCR, one entry per CDR3 protein. Of tens of thousands of distinct CDR3 sequences in the sample, 35% to 40% are singletons; the top ten hold roughly a tenth. Sequenced: breast tumor tissue. This sequence originates from a female donor with breast cancer. Some clones in this sample may be carry-over from other donors' samples. The V call is TRBV15, the J call TRBJ2-7; 9 bases match TRBD2. The CDR3 is CATSRGRSGRNYEQYF. The CDR3 DNA is TGTGCCACCAGCAGAGGTCGGAGCGGGAGGAACTACGAGCAGTACTTC. Drawing the rest from reference TRBV15 and TRBJ2-7, the complete variable domain is DAMVIQNPRYQVTQFGKPVTLSCSQTLNHNVMYWYQQKSSQAPKLLFHYYDKDFNNEADTPDNFQSRRPNTSFCFLDIRSPGLGDTAMYLCATSRGRSGRNYEQYFGPGTRLTVT.